Here is one T cell receptor beta chain with its context. CDR1 and CDR2 from the germline V gene are MNHEY and SVGAGI. The CDR3 sequence is 13 residues long. Trimming took off 2 bases at V and 10 bases at J, with 13 bases between the two ends. The entry originates in a study of CD4 and CD8 cells across lung adenocarcinoma regions. Using its own MiXCR run on the PCR reads, TCRdb lists one record per CDR3 protein. The sample includes 10,000 to 15,000 distinct CDR3 sequences, 40% to 50% of them seen just once. Samples came from patients with localized non-small cell lung adenocarcinoma. The sequencing sample was made of CD8+ T cells from the margin of a lung tumor. The sequence derives from a female donor with lung adenocarcinoma. The CD4 and CD8 labels of this study may be unreliable. This chain joins TRBV6-5 and TRBJ2-3; D is uncertain. The CDR3 nucleotides read TGTGCCAGCAGTTACCGAAGCAGCGATGCGCAGTATTTT. Translating it yields CASSYRSSDAQYF.